The rows below give T cell receptor beta chains drawn from one sample of a study of PD-1 blockade in classical Hodgkin lymphoma. Assay: immunoSEQ multiplex PCR; the TCRdb copy retains only in-frame clones and omits some. Here the sample spans under 80,000 clones, 71% being singletons. The sequenced sample was peripheral blood mononuclear cells (PBMCs), obtained before the second cycle of nivolumab. These TCRs come from a human donor with classical Hodgkin lymphoma. The CDR3 runs from the conserved cysteine through the conserved F or W. D genes are given only for firm matches. Expanded clones are given a class, and other clones once, few, many or no size at all.

length: 16; J: TRBJ2-6; size: -; V: TRBV11-2; D: -; DNA: TGTGCCAGCAGCTCGCAAGGAACCTCTGGGGCCAACGTCCTGACTTTC; CDR3: CASSSQGTSGANVLTF
length: 14; J: TRBJ1-3; size: -; V: TRBV28; D: -; DNA: TGTGCCAGCAGTACACCGAACTCTGGAAACACCATATATTTT; CDR3: CASSTPNSGNTIYF
length: 15; J: TRBJ2-2; size: -; V: TRBV4-1; D: -; DNA: TGCGCCAGCAGCCAAGAGCCGAGTAGCACCGGGGAGCTGTTTTTT; CDR3: CASSQEPSSTGELFF
length: 16; J: TRBJ1-3; size: -; V: TRBV5-6; D: -; DNA: TGTGCCAGCAGCTTGGGGCAGGGGCTACCTGGAAACACCATATATTTT; CDR3: CASSLGQGLPGNTIYF
length: 14; J: TRBJ1-1; size: -; V: TRBV2; D: TRBD1; DNA: TGTGCCAGCAGTGGACTCTTCAGGGGGACTGAAGCTTTCTTT; CDR3: CASSGLFRGTEAFF
length: 15; J: TRBJ2-7; size: -; V: TRBV18; D: -; DNA: TGTGCCAGCTCACCACCGGGCAGGGGCACCTACGAGCAGTACTTC; CDR3: CASSPPGRGTYEQYF
length: 14; J: TRBJ2-1; size: few; V: TRBV4-1; D: TRBD1; DNA: TGCGCCAGCAGCCAATTTGAGGGGACAGATGAGCAGTTCTTC; CDR3: CASSQFEGTDEQFF
length: 12; J: TRBJ2-3; size: few; V: TRBV6-6; D: -; DNA: TGTGCCAGCAGTTATGACCGAGATACGCAGTATTTT; CDR3: CASSYDRDTQYF
length: 12; J: TRBJ2-3; size: -; V: TRBV7-9; D: -; DNA: TGTGCCAGCGCCCCGTCGACAGATACGCAGTATTTT; CDR3: CASAPSTDTQYF
length: 16; J: TRBJ2-5; size: once; V: TRBV5-6; D: -; DNA: TGTGCCAGCCCTACCGGGACTGGTAAGTACCAAGAGACCCAGTACTTC; CDR3: CASPTGTGKYQETQYF
length: 15; J: TRBJ1-2; size: -; V: TRBV7-2; D: TRBD1; DNA: TGTGCCAGCAGCCAGACCGGGACAGGTCTATATGGCTACACCTTC; CDR3: CASSQTGTGLYGYTF
length: 13; J: TRBJ2-2; size: -; V: TRBV5-1; D: -; DNA: TGCGCCAGCAGCTTATCAGACACCGGGGAGCTGTTTTTT; CDR3: CASSLSDTGELFF
length: 10; J: TRBJ2-5; size: once; V: TRBV29-1; D: -; DNA: TGCAGCGTTGGTCAAGAGACCCAGTACTTC; CDR3: CSVGQETQYF
length: 15; J: TRBJ2-1; size: few; V: TRBV25-1; D: TRBD2; DNA: TGTGCCAGCGCATCTAGCGGGACTACCTACAATGAGCAGTTCTTC; CDR3: CASASSGTTYNEQFF
length: 14; J: TRBJ2-5; size: -; V: TRBV6-1; D: TRBD1; DNA: TGTGCCAGCAGTGGGTCACAGGGGTCAGAGACCCAGTACTTC; CDR3: CASSGSQGSETQYF
length: 15; J: TRBJ1-2; size: -; V: TRBV6-5; D: -; DNA: TGTGCCAGCAGTTACTCCAGCGTCGGGTCGGATGGCTACACCTTC; CDR3: CASSYSSVGSDGYTF
length: 13; J: TRBJ2-5; size: many; V: TRBV19; D: -; DNA: TGTGCCAGTAGTATAAACAGTCAAGAGACCCAGTACTTC; CDR3: CASSINSQETQYF
length: 13; J: TRBJ1-5; size: -; V: TRBV6-5; D: TRBD1; DNA: TGTGCCAGCAGTGGGGACAGGGCTCAGCCCCAGCATTTT; CDR3: CASSGDRAQPQHF
length: 15; J: TRBJ1-2; size: -; V: TRBV7-9; D: -; DNA: TGTGCCAGCAGCCCTCCGGGCCGCCCGGCGGGGGGCTACACCTTC; CDR3: CASSPPGRPAGGYTF
length: 16; J: TRBJ2-1; size: -; V: TRBV5-1; D: -; DNA: TGCGCCAGCAGCCCCCAAGCGGCGAGCTCCTACAATGAGCAGTTCTTC; CDR3: CASSPQAASSYNEQFF
length: 16; J: TRBJ2-3; size: -; V: TRBV21-1; D: -; DNA: TGTGCCAGCAGCAATAAGTGGGGGGCAGAAGGGGATACGCAGTATTTT; CDR3: CASSNKWGAEGDTQYF
length: 13; J: TRBJ1-5; size: -; V: TRBV11-1; D: -; DNA: TGTGCCAGCAGCTTCGGCCCGATTCAGCCCCAGCATTTT; CDR3: CASSFGPIQPQHF
length: 18; J: TRBJ1-2; size: -; V: TRBV2; D: TRBD1; DNA: TGTGCCAGCGAGGTAGAACAACCGGGACAGGTCGATCAATACGGCTACACCTTC; CDR3: CASEVEQPGQVDQYGYTF
length: 14; J: TRBJ2-3; size: few; V: TRBV18; D: -; DNA: TGTGCCAGCTCACCACCGACGGTCACAGATACGCAGTATTTT; CDR3: CASSPPTVTDTQYF
length: 14; J: TRBJ1-3; size: -; V: TRBV28; D: -; DNA: TGTGCCAGCAGTTCACAGGGTCGAGGAAACACCATATATTTT; CDR3: CASSSQGRGNTIYF